Reported below is one TCR beta chain. What it binds is unknown. These data come from a study of cytomegalovirus exposure and HLA in healthy donors. Study-level findings and limits: A later analysis found TCR association rates differed by HLA locus, highest for DRB1 and lowest for HLA-C. Among CMV-associated TCR beta chains, most appeared HLA-restricted in a later analysis. Researchers reported in a later analysis that a missense DCLRE1C variant was tied to TCR beta V- and J-gene trimming.

Trimming at V came to 4 bases and at J to 0 bases, leaving 2 bases not matched to a gene. The CDR3 has 15 amino acids. Germline values: CDR1 SEHNR, CDR2 FQNEAQ (reference sequence). PCR amplification relied on 60 Vbeta primers (plus 13 Jbeta primers). Here immunoSEQ multiplex PCR was the method, and the copy in TCRdb shows in-frame clones only, minus some. Counted here are approximately 81,000 clones, roughly 83% occurring once; the ten biggest clones make up roughly 2.6%. This rearrangement joins TRBV7-9 to TRBJ2-1; TRBD2 matches at 8 bases. This receptor was taken from a woman aged 50 to 60 in good health and CMV-seronegative. The specimen was PBMCs. CDR3 amino acids: CASSSGGGSYNEQFF. In DNA, the CDR3 is TGTGCCAGCAGCTCGGGGGGGGGCTCCTACAATGAGCAGTTCTTC.